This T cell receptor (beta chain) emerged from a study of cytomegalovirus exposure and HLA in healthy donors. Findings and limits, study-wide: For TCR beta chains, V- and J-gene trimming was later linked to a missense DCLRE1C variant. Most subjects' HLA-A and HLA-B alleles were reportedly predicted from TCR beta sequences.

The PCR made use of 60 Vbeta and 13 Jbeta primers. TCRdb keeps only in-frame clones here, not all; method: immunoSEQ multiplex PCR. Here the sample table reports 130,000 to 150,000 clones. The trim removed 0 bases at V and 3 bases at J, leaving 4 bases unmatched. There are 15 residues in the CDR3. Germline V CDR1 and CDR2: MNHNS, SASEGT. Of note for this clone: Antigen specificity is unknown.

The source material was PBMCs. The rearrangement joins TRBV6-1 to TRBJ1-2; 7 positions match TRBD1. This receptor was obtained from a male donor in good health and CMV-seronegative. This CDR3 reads CASSEAGTADYGYTF. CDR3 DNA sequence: TGTGCCAGCAGTGAAGCCGGGACAGCGGACTATGGCTACACCTTC.